This T cell receptor beta chain derives from a study of identical twins. The CDR3 has 17 amino acids. Germline CDR1 and CDR2: MNHEY and SVGEGT. Unmatched junction bases numbered 6, after V lost 0 bases and J lost 3 bases. Unique molecular identifiers were present on the cDNA, which also gained a universal primer site by template switching. TCRdb analysed the 5' RACE reads with MiXCR anew, one entry per CDR3 protein. The sample lists 400,000 to 600,000 distinct CDR3 sequences, about a fifth seen once, with 0.45% to 0.5% in the top ten. This clonotype has a handful of counts. These data were likewise used in another study, on yellow fever vaccine responses in identical twins.

The receptor was derived from a woman aged 18-30 years in good health. Material for sequencing was CD4+ T cells sorted from blood. The chain uses TRBV6-2 or TRBV6-3 and TRBJ2-1, with 9 nucleotides matching TRBD2. CDR3 bases: TGTGCCAGCAGTTACTCTCCCCCTAGCGGGGTCTACAATGAGCAGTTCTTC. Protein: CASSYSPPSGVYNEQFF.